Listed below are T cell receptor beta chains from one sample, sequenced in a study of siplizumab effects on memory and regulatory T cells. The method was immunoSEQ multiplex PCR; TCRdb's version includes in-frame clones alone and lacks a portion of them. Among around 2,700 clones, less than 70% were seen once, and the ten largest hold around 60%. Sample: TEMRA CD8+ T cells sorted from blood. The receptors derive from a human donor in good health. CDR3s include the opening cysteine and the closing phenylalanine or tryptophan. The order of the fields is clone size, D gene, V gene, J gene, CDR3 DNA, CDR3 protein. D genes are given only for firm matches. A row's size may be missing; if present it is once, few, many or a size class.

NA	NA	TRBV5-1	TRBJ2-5	TGCGCCAGCAGCTTGCTGTCCCACTTCCAAGAGACCCAGTACTTC	CASSLLSHFQETQYF
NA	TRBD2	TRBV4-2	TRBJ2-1	TGTGCCAGCAGCCTGCGGACGGTTGGACTAGCGGGGAACAATGAGCAGTTCTTC	CASSLRTVGLAGNNEQFF
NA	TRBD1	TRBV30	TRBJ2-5	TGTGCCTGGAGGATGGTAGGGGGCCTGGAGACCCAGTACTTC	CAWRMVGGLETQYF
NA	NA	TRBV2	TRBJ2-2	TGTGCCAGCAGTGGAGGAACAGTCTATTCCGAGAACACCGGGGAGCTGTTTTTT	CASSGGTVYSENTGELFF
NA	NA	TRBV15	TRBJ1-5	TGTGCCACCAGCAAAGGAGGGGTTGGACAGCCCCAGCATTTT	CATSKGGVGQPQHF
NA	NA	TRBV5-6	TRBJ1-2	TGTGCCAGCAGCTTCTACCGGGCCCGCCCCTACACCTTC	CASSFYRARPYTF
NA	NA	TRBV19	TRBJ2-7	TGTGCCAGTAGTATAGTACCGGGGCCCGAGCAGTACTTC	CASSIVPGPEQYF
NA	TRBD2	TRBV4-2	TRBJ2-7	TGTGCCAGCAGTTACGCGGGGGCCTACGAGCAGTACTTC	CASSYAGAYEQYF
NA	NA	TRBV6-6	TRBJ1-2	TGTGCCAGCGTAGGGGGGGACTATGGCTACACCTTC	CASVGGDYGYTF
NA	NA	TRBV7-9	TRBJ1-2	TGTGCCAGTCGAACCGGCAGGGCCCATGGCTACACCTTC	CASRTGRAHGYTF
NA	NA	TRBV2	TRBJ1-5	TGTGCCAGCAGTGCACAGGGATGGGAGGGGGTAGGTCAGCCCCAGCATTTT	CASSAQGWEGVGQPQHF
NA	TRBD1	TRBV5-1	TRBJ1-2	TGCGCCAGCAGCTTCGGCCCCGGGACAGGGTTCGGCTACACCTTC	CASSFGPGTGFGYTF
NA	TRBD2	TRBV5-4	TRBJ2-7	TGTGCCAGCAGCCCGCCTAGCGGGGGGGCCGGGTACGAGCAGTACTTC	CASSPPSGGAGYEQYF
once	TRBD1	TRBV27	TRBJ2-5	TGTGCCAGCAGCCCGACAGGGATGGAACAAGAGACCCAGTACTTC	CASSPTGMEQETQYF
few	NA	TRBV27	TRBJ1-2	TGTGCCAGCAGTGGGCCGCCCAACTATGGCTACACCTTC	CASSGPPNYGYTF
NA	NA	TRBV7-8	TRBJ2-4	TGTGCCAGCAGCACCTACTCGAGTCTAGCCAAAAACATTCAGTACTTC	CASSTYSSLAKNIQYF
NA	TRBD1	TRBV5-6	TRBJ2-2	TGTGCCAGCAGCTTGGCCCAATGGACAGGGGTTGGCGGGGAGCTGTTTTTT	CASSLAQWTGVGGELFF
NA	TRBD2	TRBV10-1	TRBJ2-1	TGCGCCAGCAGTGAGTCTCTAGCGGGAGGGAACAATGAGCAGTTCTTC	CASSESLAGGNNEQFF
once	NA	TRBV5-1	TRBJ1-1	TGCGCCAGCAGCCCATCAGGGATCCCGAACACTGAAGCTTTCTTT	CASSPSGIPNTEAFF
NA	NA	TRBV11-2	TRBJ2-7	TGTGCCAGCAGCCAGGGGATTCGGGGGCGATCCTACGAGCAGTACTTC	CASSQGIRGRSYEQYF
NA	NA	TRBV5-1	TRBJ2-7	TGCGCCAGCAGCTCCTGGGCCGGGGGACCACGCTCCTACGAGCAGTACTTC	CASSSWAGGPRSYEQYF
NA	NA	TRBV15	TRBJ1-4	TGTGCCACCAGCAGAGTTACGGCTGCAACTAATGAAAAACTGTTTTTT	CATSRVTAATNEKLFF
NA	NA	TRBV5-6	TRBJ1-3	TGTGCCAGCAGCTGGTCCTCTGGAAACACCATATATTTT	CASSWSSGNTIYF
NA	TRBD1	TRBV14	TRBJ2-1	TGTGCCAGCAGCCCCGAATTACAGGGGTACTTGAATGAGCAGTTCTTC	CASSPELQGYLNEQFF
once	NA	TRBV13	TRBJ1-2	TGTGCCAGCAGCTTAACAGGGCCCTATGGCTACACCTTC	CASSLTGPYGYTF
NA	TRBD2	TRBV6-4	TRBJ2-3	TGTGCCAGCAGTGACGAGCGGGGGGCCACAGATACGCAGTATTTT	CASSDERGATDTQYF
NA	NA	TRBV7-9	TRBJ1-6	TGTGCCAGCAGCCCGCCGGGGGCCCACCTCTATAATTCACCCCTCCACTTT	CASSPPGAHLYNSPLHF
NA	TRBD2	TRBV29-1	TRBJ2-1	TGCAGCGTTGAAGATCTTTCATTGTCACTAGCGGGGGGCCATGAGCAGTTCTTC	CSVEDLSLSLAGGHEQFF
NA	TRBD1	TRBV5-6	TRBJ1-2	TGTGCCAGCAGCTACAGCGCCGGGACAGCTTATGGCTACACCTTC	CASSYSAGTAYGYTF
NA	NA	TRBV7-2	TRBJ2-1	TGTGCCAGCAGCGACGGGGGTTTGACCTACAATGAGCAGTTCTTC	CASSDGGLTYNEQFF
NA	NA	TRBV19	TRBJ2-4	TGTGCCAGTAGGGACAGTCCACTAGCCAAAAACATTCAGTACTTC	CASRDSPLAKNIQYF
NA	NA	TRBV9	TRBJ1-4	TGTGCCAGGATGGAAAGGTTTACACCCTCGGAAAAACTGTTTTTT	CARMERFTPSEKLFF
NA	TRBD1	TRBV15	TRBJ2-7	TGTGCCACCAGCAGAGGGACAGGACAGGGAATCTACGAGCAGTACTTC	CATSRGTGQGIYEQYF
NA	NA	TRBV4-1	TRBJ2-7	TGCGCCAGCAGCCGAATCCCAACGAATGTCGAGCAGTACTTC	CASSRIPTNVEQYF
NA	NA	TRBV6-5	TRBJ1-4	TGTGCCAGCGGTAGAGTGTCCTCGGAAAAACTGTTTTTT	CASGRVSSEKLFF
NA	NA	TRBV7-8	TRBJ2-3	TGTGCGTGTGGACTCTTACTAGATACGCAGTATTTT	CACGLLLDTQYF
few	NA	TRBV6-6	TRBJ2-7	TGTGCCAGCAGCTTGTTCCCGGGACATATCTACGAGCAGTACTTC	CASSLFPGHIYEQYF
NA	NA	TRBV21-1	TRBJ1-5	TGTGCCAGCAGCCAAGTTAGCGGGGGAAACAATCAGCCCCAGCATTTT	CASSQVSGGNNQPQHF
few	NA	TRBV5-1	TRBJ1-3	TGTGCCAGCAGCTTGTTAAACACCATATATTTT	CASSLLNTIYF
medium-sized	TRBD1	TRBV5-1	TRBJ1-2	TGCGCCAGCAGACCGGCTGGACAGGGGATAAATGGCTACACCTTC	CASRPAGQGINGYTF
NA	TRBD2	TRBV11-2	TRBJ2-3	TGTGCCAGCAGCTTGACTAGCGGGATGGGAGATACGCAGTATTTT	CASSLTSGMGDTQYF
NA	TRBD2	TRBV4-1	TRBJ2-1	TGCGCCAGCAGCCACCCCGGGACTAGCGGGGGGCCTCGTGAGCAGTTCTTC	CASSHPGTSGGPREQFF
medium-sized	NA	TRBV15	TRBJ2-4	TGTGCCACCAGCAACACAGGGAGATGGAACATTCAGTACTTC	CATSNTGRWNIQYF
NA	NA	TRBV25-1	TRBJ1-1	TGTGCCAGCAGTGAATCTCGGTTCACTGAAGCTTTCTTT	CASSESRFTEAFF
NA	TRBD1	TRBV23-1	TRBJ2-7	TGCGCCAGCAGTCAGTTTCATCAGGGACAGGGGACCTACGAGCAGTACTTC	CASSQFHQGQGTYEQYF
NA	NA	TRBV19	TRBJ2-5	TGTGCCAGTAGTATAAATGGAGGGAGTCAAGAGACCCAGTACTTC	CASSINGGSQETQYF
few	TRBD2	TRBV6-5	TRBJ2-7	TGTGCCAGCAGTTACGCGGGGGCCTACGAGCAGTACTTC	CASSYAGAYEQYF
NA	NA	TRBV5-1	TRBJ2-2	TGCGCCAGCATCGGGGGTTTCAACACCGGGGAGCTGTTTTTT	CASIGGFNTGELFF
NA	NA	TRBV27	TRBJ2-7	TGTGCCAGCAGTAACACAGGCCTTCCTACGACGCAGTACTTC	CASSNTGLPTTQYF